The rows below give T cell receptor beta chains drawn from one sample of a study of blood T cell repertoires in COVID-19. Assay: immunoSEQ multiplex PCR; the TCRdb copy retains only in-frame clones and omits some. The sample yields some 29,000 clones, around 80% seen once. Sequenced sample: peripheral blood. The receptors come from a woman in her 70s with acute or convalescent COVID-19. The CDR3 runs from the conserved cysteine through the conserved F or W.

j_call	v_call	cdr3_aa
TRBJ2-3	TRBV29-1	CSVVSNTDTQYF
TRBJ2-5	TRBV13	CASSFPGGWETQYF
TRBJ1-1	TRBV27	CASSLGGNTEAFF
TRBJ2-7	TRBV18	CASSPLAVDAYEQYF
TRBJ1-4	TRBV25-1	CASSESRVGNEKLFF
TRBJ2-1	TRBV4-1	CASSQPRRLAGGLNEQFF
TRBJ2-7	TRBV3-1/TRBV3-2	CASSQTGTSGNGQYF
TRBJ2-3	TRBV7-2	CASSSLAGADTQYF
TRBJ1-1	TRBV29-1	CSVSSNWNTEAFF
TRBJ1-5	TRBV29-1	CSVGAGDLNQPQHF
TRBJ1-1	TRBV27	CASSFAANTEAFF
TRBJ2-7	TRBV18	CASSPDSSYEQYF
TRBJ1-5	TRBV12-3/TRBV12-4	CASSLGQNQPQHF
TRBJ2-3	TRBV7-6	CASSRTSGDTDTQYF
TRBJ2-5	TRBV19	CASSKTGYSETQYF
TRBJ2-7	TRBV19	CASSIRGQLYEQYF
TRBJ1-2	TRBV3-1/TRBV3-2	CASSQDLATGNYGYTF
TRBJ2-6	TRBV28	CASSPRTAGANVLTF
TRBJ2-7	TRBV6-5	CASSYSSRDEQYF
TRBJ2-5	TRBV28	CASSPLVGLEWETQYF
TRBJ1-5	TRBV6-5	CASSYSGDQPQHF
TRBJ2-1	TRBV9	CASSLGGGNEQFF
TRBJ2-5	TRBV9	CASAPRDRVQETQYF
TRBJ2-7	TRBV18	CASSPGGTSGRAEQYF
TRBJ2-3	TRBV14	CASSQKTGGTDTQYF
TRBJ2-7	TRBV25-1	CASSESRTGNNEQYF
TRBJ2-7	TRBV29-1	CSVEVPGFYEQYF
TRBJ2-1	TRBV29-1	CSVGRGNEQFF
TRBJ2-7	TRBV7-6	CASSLAGGHSYEQYF
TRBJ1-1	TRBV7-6	CASSPTGAEAFF
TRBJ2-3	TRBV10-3	CAISGLAGEGGFGTDTQYF
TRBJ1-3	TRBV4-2	CASSQVRQSSGNTIYF
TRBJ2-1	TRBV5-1	CASSSPAANEQFF
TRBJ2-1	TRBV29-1	CSAGGSSSYNEQFF
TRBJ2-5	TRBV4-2	CASSQDLASKETQYF
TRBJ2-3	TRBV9	CASSVGTGYSVLDTQYF
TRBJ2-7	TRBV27	CASSPFSGGRSSYEQYF
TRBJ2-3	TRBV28	CASSLHNPGQASHTQYF
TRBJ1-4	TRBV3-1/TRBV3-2	CASSQEGLRATNEKLFF
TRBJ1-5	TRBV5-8	CASSQTRVVSGNQPQHF
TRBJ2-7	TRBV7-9	CASSPEGASGVNEQYF
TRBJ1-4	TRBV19	CASRALAGAANEKLFF